This T cell receptor beta chain stems from a study of identical twins. The CDR3 runs to 16 residues. The V gene's germline CDR1 is LGHDT and CDR2 YNNKEL (reference sequence). Trimming at V came to 4 bases and at J to 2 bases, leaving 2 bases not matched to a gene. TCRdb called the 5' RACE reads again in MiXCR, with one record for every CDR3 protein. The sample includes 310,000 or so distinct CDR3 sequences, under 9.5% of them seen just once. These data are also associated with another study on yellow fever vaccine responses in identical twins.

The sequence was collected from a woman in her late teens or twenties in good health. Sequencing was done on a sample of memory (CD45RO+) T cells sorted from blood. The chain combines TRBV3-1 with TRBJ2-6; 10 bases are shared with TRBD1. The CDR3, as DNA: TGTGCCAGCAGCCGGACAGGGGGGGCTGGGGCCAACGTCCTGACTTTC. It codes for CASSRTGGAGANVLTF.